Shown below are 24 T cell receptor beta chains from a single sample sequenced in a study of cytomegalovirus exposure and HLA in healthy donors. 13 Jbeta primers and 60 Vbeta primers were used for the PCR. Clones were read by immunoSEQ multiplex PCR, and TCRdb kept only the in-frame ones, dropping some. This table has around 170,000 clones, around three quarters appearing once. Source material: PBMCs. The source of these receptors is a man between 35 and 55 years old in good health and CMV-seronegative.

The chain has TRBV7-2 and TRBJ2-7, with 8 nucleotides matching TRBD1. CDR3 length equals 15 residues. CDR1 and CDR2 from the germline V gene are SGHTA and FQGNSA. The V gene end was trimmed by 6 bases and the J gene end by 0 bases; junction bases not matched to a gene: 7. The CDR3 here is CASSLGQGLSYEQYV. Here the CDR3 DNA reads TGTGCCAGCAGTCTCGGACAGGGACTCTCCTACGAGCAGTACGTC.

This clone was observed once. This sequence joins TRBV5-1 and TRBJ1-6; no clear D. Trimming stripped 0 bases from V and 0 bases from J, with 7 bases between. Germline loops: CDR1 SGHRS, CDR2 YFSETQ. This CDR3 contains 16 residues. CDR3 bases: TGCGCCAGCAGCTTGGCAGGAAGCTCCTATAATTCACCCCTCCACTTT. Its protein product is CASSLAGSSYNSPLHF.

The chain recombines TRBV27 with TRBJ1-1; 8 nucleotides line up with TRBD1. The CDR3 runs to 15 residues. Germline loops: CDR1 MNHEY, CDR2 SMNVEV (reference sequence). V shed 5 bases and J 1 base; nucleotides not matched to a gene: 6. CDR3 sequence reads: CASSPFRGQNTEAFF. In DNA, the CDR3 is TGTGCCAGCAGTCCCTTCAGGGGGCAGAACACTGAAGCTTTCTTT.

The V and J genes are TRBV9 and TRBJ2-7, with 9 bases matching TRBD1. The CDR3 spans 17 residues. The trim removed 4 bases at V and 6 bases at J, leaving 17 bases unmatched. The germline V gene has CDR1 SGDLS and CDR2 YYNGEE. CDR3 sequence: CASSPPFSGTGKVEQYF. The CDR3 nucleotides read TGTGCCAGCAGCCCACCTTTCTCAGGGACAGGGAAAGTCGAGCAGTACTTC.

This chain links TRBV2 with TRBJ1-4, with D tentatively TRBD1 (5 bases). V was trimmed by 8 bases and J by 7 bases, leaving 17 bases between them. The germline V gene encodes CDR1 SNHLY and CDR2 FYNNEI. The CDR3 loop spans 14 amino acids. DNA for the CDR3: TGTGCCAGCCTCCTCCAGGGTTTTGGTGAAAAACTGTTTTTT. It specifies CASLLQGFGEKLFF.

In its sample, this clone was seen a few times. The chain is built from TRBV2 and TRBJ2-3, with 9 nucleotides matching TRBD1. Germline values: CDR1 SNHLY, CDR2 FYNNEI. The CDR3 has 20 amino acids. J gave up 2 bases and V 8 bases, and 23 bases lay outside the gene matches. CDR3 region: CASRRGRGGTGTGNTDTQYF. The CDR3 nucleotides read TGTGCCAGCCGTCGGGGGCGAGGGGGGACCGGGACAGGGAACACAGATACGCAGTATTTT. Looking up the rest from reference TRBV2 and TRBJ2-3 gives the full variable domain: EPEVTQTPSHQVTQMGQEVILRCVPISNHLYFYWYRQILGQKVEFLVSFYNNEISEKSEIFDDQFSVERPDGSNFTLKIRSTKLEDSAMYFCASRRGRGGTGTGNTDTQYFGPGTRLTVL.

This chain uses TRBV10-3 with TRBJ1-2; D uncertain. Trimming removed 4 bases at V and 2 bases at J, with 11 bases between. The CDR3 extends over 14 amino acids. Germline CDR1 ENHRY, CDR2 SYGVKD. The CDR3 DNA reads TGTGCCATCAGTGCCTTGCTGAGGAACTATGGCTACACCTTC. The encoded protein is CAISALLRNYGYTF.

In DNA, the CDR3 is TGCGCCAGCAGTGTCGAGAGTTACAATGAGCAGTTCTTC. Translated, it gives CASSVESYNEQFF. V is TRBV10-2 and J is TRBJ2-1; D ambiguous. Trimming left V 4 bases short and J 4 bases short, with 8 bases between. Germline CDR1 and CDR2: WSHSY and SAAADI. This CDR3 is 13 amino acids long.

The sample holds a few counts of this clone. The J gene is TRBJ2-3, the V gene TRBV28, with 7 positions matching TRBD1. CDR1 and CDR2 (germline): MDHEN, SYDVKM. The CDR3 has 14 amino acids. The J segment lost 2 bases and the V segment lost 2 bases, leaving 1 base of the junction unmatched. The CDR3 sequence: CASSLDRATDTQYF. The CDR3 coding sequence is TGTGCCAGCAGTTTAGACAGGGCCACAGATACGCAGTATTTT.

The chain combines TRBV7-9 with TRBJ2-3; 8 positions agree with TRBD1. Germline CDR1 SEHNR, CDR2 FQNEAQ (reference sequence). The CDR3 covers 14 residues. V was pared by 5 bases and J by 6 bases, with 7 bases of the junction left unmatched. This CDR3 reads CASSRDRQGDTQYF. The CDR3 bases are TGTGCCAGCAGCCGGGACAGGCAAGGGGATACGCAGTATTTT.

This chain joins TRBV5-1 and TRBJ2-1; TRBD2 aligns across 11 bases. This CDR3 is built from 15 residues. V trimming: 1 base; J trimming: 7 bases; junction bases outside the gene matches: 4. Germline CDR1 reads SGHRS; CDR2 reads YFSETQ. CDR3 sequence (DNA): TGCGCCAGCAGCTTGATTACTAGCGGGAGTAATGAGCAGTTCTTC. It specifies CASSLITSGSNEQFF.

The chain uses TRBV4-2 and TRBJ2-2; 12 nucleotides align to TRBD2. Germline CDR1 is LGHNA and CDR2 is YNFKEQ. With 5 bases clipped from V and 6 bases from J, the junction kept 13 bases outside the gene matches. This CDR3 is 18 amino acids long. CDR3 amino acids: CASSLETSGSSLPGELFF. CDR3 DNA: TGTGCCAGCAGCTTAGAGACTAGCGGGAGCTCACTTCCCGGGGAGCTGTTTTTT.

This clone was counted only a few times. The chain has TRBV4-1 and TRBJ2-3, with 9 positions matching TRBD2. This CDR3 region has 15 residues. Per the germline V gene, CDR1 is MGHRA and CDR2 is YSYEKL. The V and J ends lost 3 bases and 5 bases, in that order; junction bases with no gene match: 6. The CDR3 nucleotides are TGCGCCAGCAGCCACTATTCTAGCGGGGAAGATACGCAGTATTTT. Protein product: CASSHYSSGEDTQYF.

V usage is TRBV5-1 and J usage is TRBJ1-2; D gene uncertain. V shed 3 bases and J shed 8 bases, with 11 bases lying between them. The germline gives CDR1 SGHRS, CDR2 YFSETQ. This CDR3 contains 12 residues. CDR3 residues: CASSSQADGYTF. The CDR3 DNA is TGCGCCAGCAGCTCCCAAGCGGACGGCTACACCTTC.

J is TRBJ1-1 and V is TRBV4-1; D not certain. The V and J ends lost 2 bases and 0 bases respectively, with 7 bases between them. In germline, CDR1 is MGHRA, CDR2 YSYEKL. The CDR3 has 14 residues. CDR3 sequence (DNA): TGCGCCAGCAGCCAAATCGACATGAACACTGAAGCTTTCTTT. This gives the protein CASSQIDMNTEAFF.

CDR3 in amino acids: CASSWSTGLGSEAFF. In DNA, the CDR3 is TGCGCCAGCAGCTGGAGTACAGGGCTAGGGTCTGAAGCTTTCTTT. The V gene is TRBV5-1, the J gene TRBJ1-1, with D maybe TRBD1 (6 bases). V was pared by 3 bases and J by 6 bases, with 18 bases between. In germline, CDR1 is SGHRS, CDR2 YFSETQ. The CDR3 spans 15 residues.

About this clone: Additional DNA sequences in this sample encode the identical CDR3. This chain uses TRBV2 with TRBJ2-3; D remains ambiguous. V was shortened by 6 bases and J by 9 bases, with 7 bases between the two germline ends. Germline CDR1 is SNHLY and CDR2 is FYNNEI. The CDR3 has 10 amino acids. The CDR3 spells CASREKTQYF. The DNA of the CDR3 is TGTGCCAGCAGAGAGAAAACGCAGTATTTT.

Regarding this clone: An end of the junction differs from the germline gene, which may be a read error. The rearrangement uses TRBV7-9 and TRBJ2-5; a weak D match, TRBD1 (6 bases). From germline, CDR1 is SEHNR and CDR2 FQNEAQ (reference sequence). The CDR3 has 12 amino acids. For the CDR3, the DNA is TGTTCCAGCAAACAGGGCCAAGAGACCCAGTACTTC. As protein: CSSKQGQETQYF.

This chain joins TRBV6-1 and TRBJ2-1; a weak D match, TRBD2 (6 bases). The length of the CDR3 is 14 residues. Trimming left V 8 bases short and J 10 bases short, with 21 bases between. Germline CDR1 reads MNHNS; CDR2 reads SASEGT. The CDR3 sequence is CASGQRVGWGEQFF. CDR3 nucleotides: TGTGCCAGCGGGCAGCGGGTGGGTTGGGGGGAGCAGTTCTTC.

V gene TRBV5-1 combines with J gene TRBJ2-4; perhaps TRBD1 as D (6 bases). Germline V gene sequence: CDR1 SGHRS, CDR2 YFSETQ. The CDR3 consists of 15 residues. Deletions cut 0 bases from V and 4 bases from J, with 11 bases between. The CDR3 loop is CASSLEGGAKNIQYF. CDR3 bases: TGCGCCAGCAGCTTGGAAGGGGGTGCAAAAAACATTCAGTACTTC.

The gene calls are TRBV27 and TRBJ2-3; 8 bases agree with TRBD2. The CDR3 is made up of 14 amino acids. Per the germline V gene, CDR1 is MNHEY and CDR2 is SMNVEV (reference sequence). J gave up 6 bases and V 3 bases, and 5 bases lay outside the gene matches. As DNA, the CDR3 is TGTGCCAGCAGTTTTGGGACTAGTCTCGATACGCAGTATTTT. Encoded protein: CASSFGTSLDTQYF.

The chain employs TRBV19 and TRBJ1-1; no firm D call. There are 11 residues in the CDR3. CDR1 and CDR2 from the germline V gene are LNHDA and SQIVND (reference sequence). The V gene lost 11 bases and the J gene lost 10 bases, with 17 bases spanning the gap. In nucleotides, the CDR3 is TGTGCCTCCAGTGGAGGACTGGTAGCTTTCTTT. This sequence encodes CASSGGLVAFF.

J is TRBJ1-3 and V is TRBV5-1; 9 nucleotides match TRBD1. The germline V gene has CDR1 SGHRS and CDR2 YFSETQ. V lost 4 bases and J lost 0; bases outside the gene matches: 8. The CDR3 runs 17 residues. CDR3 coding DNA: TGCGCCAGCAGCCGGGGGACAGGGCCCTTCTCTGGAAACACCATATATTTT. Translated, it gives CASSRGTGPFSGNTIYF.

This clone appeared once. The CDR3 spells CASSLDRGAFF. As DNA, the CDR3 is TGTGCCAGCAGCTTAGACAGGGGAGCTTTCTTT. The J gene is TRBJ1-1, the V gene TRBV7-8; 7 bases align to TRBD1. Germline CDR1 reads SGHVS; CDR2 reads FQNEAQ. Unmatched junction bases numbered 0, after V lost 1 base and J lost 10 bases. The CDR3 consists of 11 residues.